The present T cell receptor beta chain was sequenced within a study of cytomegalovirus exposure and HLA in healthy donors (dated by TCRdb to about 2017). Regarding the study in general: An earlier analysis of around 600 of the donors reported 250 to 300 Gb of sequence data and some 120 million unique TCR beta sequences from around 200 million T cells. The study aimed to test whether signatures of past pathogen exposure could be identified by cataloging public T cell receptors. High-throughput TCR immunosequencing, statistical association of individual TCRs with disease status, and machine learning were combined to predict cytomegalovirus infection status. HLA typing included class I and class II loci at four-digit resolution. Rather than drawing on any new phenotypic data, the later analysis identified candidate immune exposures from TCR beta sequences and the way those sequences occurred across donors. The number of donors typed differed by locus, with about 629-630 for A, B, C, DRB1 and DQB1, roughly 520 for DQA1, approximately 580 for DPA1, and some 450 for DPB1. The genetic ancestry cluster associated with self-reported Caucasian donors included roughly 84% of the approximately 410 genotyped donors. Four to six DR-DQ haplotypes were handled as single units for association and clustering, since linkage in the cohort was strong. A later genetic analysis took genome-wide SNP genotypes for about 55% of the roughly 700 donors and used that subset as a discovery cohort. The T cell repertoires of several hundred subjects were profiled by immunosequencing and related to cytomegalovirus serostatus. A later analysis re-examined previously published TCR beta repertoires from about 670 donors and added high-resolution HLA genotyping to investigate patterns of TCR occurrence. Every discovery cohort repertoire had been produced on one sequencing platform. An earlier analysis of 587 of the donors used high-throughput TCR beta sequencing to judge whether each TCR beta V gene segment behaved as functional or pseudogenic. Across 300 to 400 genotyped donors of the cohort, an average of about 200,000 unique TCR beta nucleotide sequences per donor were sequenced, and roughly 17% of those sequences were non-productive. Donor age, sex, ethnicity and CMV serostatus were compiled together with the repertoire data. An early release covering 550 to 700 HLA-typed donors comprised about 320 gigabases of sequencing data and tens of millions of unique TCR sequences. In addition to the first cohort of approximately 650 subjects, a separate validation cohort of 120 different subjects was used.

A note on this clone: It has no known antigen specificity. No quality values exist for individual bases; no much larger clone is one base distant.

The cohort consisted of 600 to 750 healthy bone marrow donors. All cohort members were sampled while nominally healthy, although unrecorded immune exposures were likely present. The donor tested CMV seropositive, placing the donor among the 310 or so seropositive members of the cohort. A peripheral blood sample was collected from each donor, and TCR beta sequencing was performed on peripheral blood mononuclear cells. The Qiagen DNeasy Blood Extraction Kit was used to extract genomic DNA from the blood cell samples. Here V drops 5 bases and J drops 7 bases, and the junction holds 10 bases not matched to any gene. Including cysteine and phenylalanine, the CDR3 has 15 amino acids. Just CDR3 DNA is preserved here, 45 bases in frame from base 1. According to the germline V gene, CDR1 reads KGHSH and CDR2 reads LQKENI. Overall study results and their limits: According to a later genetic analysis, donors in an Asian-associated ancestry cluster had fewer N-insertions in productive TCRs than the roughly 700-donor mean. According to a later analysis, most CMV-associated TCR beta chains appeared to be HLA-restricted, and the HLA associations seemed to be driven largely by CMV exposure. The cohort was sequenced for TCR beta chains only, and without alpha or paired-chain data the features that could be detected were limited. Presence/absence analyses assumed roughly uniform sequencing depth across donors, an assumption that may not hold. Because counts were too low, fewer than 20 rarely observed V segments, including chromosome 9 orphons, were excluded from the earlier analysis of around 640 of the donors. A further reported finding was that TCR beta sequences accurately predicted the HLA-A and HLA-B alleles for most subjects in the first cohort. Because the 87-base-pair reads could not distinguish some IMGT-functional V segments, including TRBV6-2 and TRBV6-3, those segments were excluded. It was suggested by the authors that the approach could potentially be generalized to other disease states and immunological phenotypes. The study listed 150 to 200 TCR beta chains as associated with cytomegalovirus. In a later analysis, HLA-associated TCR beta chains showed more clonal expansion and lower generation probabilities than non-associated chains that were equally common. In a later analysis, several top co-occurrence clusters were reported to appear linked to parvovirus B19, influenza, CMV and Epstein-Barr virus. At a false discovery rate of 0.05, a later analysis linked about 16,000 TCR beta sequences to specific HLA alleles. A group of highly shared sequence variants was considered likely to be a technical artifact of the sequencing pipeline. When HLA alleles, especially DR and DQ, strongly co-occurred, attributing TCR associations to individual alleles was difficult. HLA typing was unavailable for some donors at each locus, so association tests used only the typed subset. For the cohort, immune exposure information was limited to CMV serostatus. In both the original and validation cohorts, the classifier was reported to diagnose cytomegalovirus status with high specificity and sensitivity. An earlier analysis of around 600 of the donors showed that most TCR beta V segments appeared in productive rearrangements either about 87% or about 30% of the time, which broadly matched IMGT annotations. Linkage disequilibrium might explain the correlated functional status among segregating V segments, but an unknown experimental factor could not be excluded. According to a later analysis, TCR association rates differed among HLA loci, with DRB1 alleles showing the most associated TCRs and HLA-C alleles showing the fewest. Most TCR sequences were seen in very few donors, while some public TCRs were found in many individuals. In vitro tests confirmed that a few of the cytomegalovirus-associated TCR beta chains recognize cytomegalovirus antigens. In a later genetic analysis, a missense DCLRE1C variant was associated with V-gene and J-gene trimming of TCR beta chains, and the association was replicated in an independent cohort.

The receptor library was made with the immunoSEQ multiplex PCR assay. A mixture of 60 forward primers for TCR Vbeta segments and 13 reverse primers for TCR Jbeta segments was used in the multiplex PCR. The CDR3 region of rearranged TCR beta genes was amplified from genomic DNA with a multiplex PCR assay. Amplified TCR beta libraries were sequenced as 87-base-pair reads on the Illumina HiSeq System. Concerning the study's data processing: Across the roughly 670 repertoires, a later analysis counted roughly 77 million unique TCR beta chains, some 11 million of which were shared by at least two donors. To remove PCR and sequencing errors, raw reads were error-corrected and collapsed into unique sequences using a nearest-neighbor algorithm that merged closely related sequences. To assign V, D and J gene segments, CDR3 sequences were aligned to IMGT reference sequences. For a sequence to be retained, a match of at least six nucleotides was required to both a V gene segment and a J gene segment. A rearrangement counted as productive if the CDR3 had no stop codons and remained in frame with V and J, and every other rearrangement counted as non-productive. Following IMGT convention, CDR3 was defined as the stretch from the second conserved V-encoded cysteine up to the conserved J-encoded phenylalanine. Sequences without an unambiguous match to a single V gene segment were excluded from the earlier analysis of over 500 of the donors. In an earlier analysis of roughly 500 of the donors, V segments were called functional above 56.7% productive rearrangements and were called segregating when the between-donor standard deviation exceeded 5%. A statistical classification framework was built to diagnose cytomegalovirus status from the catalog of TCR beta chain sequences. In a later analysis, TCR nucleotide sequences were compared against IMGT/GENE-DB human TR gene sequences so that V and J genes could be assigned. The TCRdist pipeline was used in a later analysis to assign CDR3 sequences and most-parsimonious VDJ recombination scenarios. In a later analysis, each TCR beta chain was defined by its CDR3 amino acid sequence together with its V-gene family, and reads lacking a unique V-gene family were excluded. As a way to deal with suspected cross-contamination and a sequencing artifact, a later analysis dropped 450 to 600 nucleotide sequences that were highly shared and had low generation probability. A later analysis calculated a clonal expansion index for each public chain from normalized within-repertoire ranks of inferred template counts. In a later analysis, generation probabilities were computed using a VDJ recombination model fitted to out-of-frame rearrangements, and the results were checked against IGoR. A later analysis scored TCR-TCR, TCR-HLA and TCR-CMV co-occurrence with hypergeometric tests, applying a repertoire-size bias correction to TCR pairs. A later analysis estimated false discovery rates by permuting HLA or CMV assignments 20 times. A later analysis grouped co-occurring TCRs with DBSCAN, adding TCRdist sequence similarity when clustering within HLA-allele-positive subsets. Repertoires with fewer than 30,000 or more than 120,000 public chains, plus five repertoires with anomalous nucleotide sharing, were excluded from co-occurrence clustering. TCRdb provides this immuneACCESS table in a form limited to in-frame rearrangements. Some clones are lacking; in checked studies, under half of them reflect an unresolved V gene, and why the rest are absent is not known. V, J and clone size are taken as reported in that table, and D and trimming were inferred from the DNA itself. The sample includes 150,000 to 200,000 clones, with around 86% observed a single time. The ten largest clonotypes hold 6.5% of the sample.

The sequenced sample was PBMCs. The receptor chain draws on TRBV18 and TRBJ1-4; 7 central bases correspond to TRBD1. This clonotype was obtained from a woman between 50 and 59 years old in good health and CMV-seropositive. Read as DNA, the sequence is TGTGCCAGCTCATCTAATGCAGGGGGTGGTGAAAAACTGTTTTTT. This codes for CASSSNAGGGEKLFF.